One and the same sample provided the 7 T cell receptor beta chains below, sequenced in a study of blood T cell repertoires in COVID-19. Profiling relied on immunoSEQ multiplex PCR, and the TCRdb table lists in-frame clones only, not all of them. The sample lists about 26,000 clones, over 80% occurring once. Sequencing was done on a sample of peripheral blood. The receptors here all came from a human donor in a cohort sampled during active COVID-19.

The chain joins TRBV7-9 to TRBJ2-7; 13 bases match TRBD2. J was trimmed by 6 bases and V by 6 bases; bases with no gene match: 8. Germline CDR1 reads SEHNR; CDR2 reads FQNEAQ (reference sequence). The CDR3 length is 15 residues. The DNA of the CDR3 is TGTGCCAGCAGGCCGGGACTAGCGGGGCGGGGCGAGCAGTACTTC. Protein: CASRPGLAGRGEQYF.

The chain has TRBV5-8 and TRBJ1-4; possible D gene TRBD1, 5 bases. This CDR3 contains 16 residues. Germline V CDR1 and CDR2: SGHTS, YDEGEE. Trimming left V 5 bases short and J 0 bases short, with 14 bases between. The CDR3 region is CASSPGGASTNEKLFF. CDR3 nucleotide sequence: TGTGCCAGCAGTCCTGGAGGGGCTTCAACTAATGAAAAACTGTTTTTT. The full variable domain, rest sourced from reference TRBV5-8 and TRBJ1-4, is EAGVTQSPTHLIKTRGQQATLRCSPISGHTSVYWYQQALGLGLQFLLWYDEGEERNRGNFPPRFSGRQFPNYSSELNVNALELEDSALYLCASSPGGASTNEKLFFGSGTQLSVL.

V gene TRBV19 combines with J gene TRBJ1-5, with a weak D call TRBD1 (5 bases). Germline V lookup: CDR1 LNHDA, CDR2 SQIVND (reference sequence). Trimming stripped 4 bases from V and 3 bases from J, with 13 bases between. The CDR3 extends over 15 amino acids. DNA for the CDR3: TGTGCCAGTAGTAGACCGACAGAATACAATCAGCCCCAGCATTTT. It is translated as CASSRPTEYNQPQHF.

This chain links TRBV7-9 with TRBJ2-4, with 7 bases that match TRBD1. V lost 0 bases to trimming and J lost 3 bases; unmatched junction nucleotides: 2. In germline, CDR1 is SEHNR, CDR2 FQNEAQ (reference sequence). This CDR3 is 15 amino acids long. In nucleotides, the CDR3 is TGTGCCAGCAGCTTAGCGACAGGGATCAAAAACATTCAGTACTTC. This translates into CASSLATGIKNIQYF.

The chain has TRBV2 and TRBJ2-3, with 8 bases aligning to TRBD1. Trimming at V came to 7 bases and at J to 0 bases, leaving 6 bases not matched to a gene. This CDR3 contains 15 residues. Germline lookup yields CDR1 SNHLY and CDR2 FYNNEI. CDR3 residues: CASTDRTGSTDTQYF. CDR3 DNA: TGTGCCAGCACCGACAGGACAGGGAGCACAGATACGCAGTATTTT.

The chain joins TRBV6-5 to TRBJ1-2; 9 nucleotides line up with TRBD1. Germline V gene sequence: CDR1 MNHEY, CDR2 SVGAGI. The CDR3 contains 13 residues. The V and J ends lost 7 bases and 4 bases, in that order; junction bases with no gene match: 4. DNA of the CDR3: TGTGCCAGCACGAGGACAGGGGCCTATGGCTACACCTTC. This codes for CASTRTGAYGYTF.

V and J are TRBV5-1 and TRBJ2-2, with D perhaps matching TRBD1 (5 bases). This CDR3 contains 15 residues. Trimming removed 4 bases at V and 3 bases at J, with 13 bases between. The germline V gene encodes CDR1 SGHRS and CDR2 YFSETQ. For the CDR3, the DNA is TGCGCCAGCAGCCCTCCGACAGCTTACACCGGGGAGCTGTTTTTT. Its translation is CASSPPTAYTGELFF.